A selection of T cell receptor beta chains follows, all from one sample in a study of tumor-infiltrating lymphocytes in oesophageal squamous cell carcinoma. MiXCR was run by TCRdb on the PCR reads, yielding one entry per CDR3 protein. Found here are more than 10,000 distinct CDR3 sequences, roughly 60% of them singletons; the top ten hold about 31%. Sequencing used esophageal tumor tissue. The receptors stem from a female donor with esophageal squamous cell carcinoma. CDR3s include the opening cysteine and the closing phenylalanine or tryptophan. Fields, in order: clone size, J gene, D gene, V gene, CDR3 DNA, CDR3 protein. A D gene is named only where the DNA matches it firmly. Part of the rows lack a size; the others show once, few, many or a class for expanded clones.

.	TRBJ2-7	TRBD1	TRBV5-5	TGTGCCAGCAGCCAACAGGGGGCCTACGAGCAGTACTTC	CASSQQGAYEQYF
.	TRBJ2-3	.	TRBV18	TGTGCCAGCTCACCCGCTTTTACAGGAGAGGTAGATACGCAGTATTTT	CASSPAFTGEVDTQYF
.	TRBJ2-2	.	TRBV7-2	TGTGCCAGCAGCTATAACGGGGGTGGAGAGGAGCTGTTTTTT	CASSYNGGGEELFF
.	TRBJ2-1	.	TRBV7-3	TGTGCCAGCAGCTTAATAGGCGGTGAGCAGTTCTTC	CASSLIGGEQFF
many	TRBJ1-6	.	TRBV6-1	TGTGCCAGCAGTTCTGAGATTACCAATAATTCACCCCTCCACTTT	CASSSEITNNSPLHF
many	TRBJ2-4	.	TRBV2	TGTGCCAGCAGTCCGAGGACGATGACGGAAAACATTCAGTACTTC	CASSPRTMTENIQYF
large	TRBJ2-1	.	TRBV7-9	TGTGCCAGCAGCTTACAGGGGGGGCAGTACAATGAGCAGTTCTTC	CASSLQGGQYNEQFF
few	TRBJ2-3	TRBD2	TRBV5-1	TGCGCCAGCAGCTACCGGCGGGAGGGAGGAGATACGCAGTATTTT	CASSYRREGGDTQYF
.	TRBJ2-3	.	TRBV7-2	TGTGCCAGCAGCTTTACTAGCGGACAGGGTACGCAGTATTTT	CASSFTSGQGTQYF
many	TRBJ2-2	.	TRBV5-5	TGTGCCAGCAACAGACAGCCGAACACCGGGGAGCTGTTTTTT	CASNRQPNTGELFF
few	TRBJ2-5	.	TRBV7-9	TGTGCCAGCAGCTCCCTCCCGTTAGCCCAAGAGACCCAGTACTTC	CASSSLPLAQETQYF
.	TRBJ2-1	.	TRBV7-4	TGTGCCAGCAGCTTAGTAGCGACCGCCTACAATGAGCAGTTCTTC	CASSLVATAYNEQFF
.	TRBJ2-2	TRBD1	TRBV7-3	TGTGCCAGCAGCTTAACTGGACAGGGGGCATATACCGGGGAGCTGTTTTTT	CASSLTGQGAYTGELFF
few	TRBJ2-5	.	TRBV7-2	TGTGCCAGCAGCTTCCGGGACCGCCAAGAGACCCAGTACTTC	CASSFRDRQETQYF
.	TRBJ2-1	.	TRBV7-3	TGTGCCAGCAGCTTGACTAAGTACAATGAGCAGTTCTTC	CASSLTKYNEQFF
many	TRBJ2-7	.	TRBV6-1	TGTGCCAGCAGTTTTGGGGGGCTCTCCTACGAGCAGTACTTC	CASSFGGLSYEQYF
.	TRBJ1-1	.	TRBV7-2	TGTGCCAGCAGCGGCCTTGTCGTCGACGCTGAAGCTTTCTTT	CASSGLVVDAEAFF
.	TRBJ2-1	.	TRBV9	TGTGCCAGCAGCGTAGGGGGGTCGGGACTCTCACTATACGAGCAGTTCTTC	CASSVGGSGLSLYEQFF
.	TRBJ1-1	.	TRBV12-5	TGTGCTAGTGGTTTCGGACAGAACACTGAAGCTTTCTTT	CASGFGQNTEAFF
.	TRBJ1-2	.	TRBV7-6	TGTGCCAGCAGCTTAGAAGGCGCGATAACCTATGGCTACACCTTC	CASSLEGAITYGYTF
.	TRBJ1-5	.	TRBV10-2	TGCGCCAGCAGTGATTGGGGCAATCAGCCCCAGCATTTT	CASSDWGNQPQHF
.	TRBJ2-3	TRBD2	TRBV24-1	TGTGCCACCAGTGACATCGGACTAGGGGCAGATACGCAGTATTTT	CATSDIGLGADTQYF
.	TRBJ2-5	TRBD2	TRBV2	TGTGCCAGCAGTGACGGGACTAGCAACTTTGCAGAGACCCAGTACTTC	CASSDGTSNFAETQYF
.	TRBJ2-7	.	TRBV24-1	TGTGCCACCAGTGATGCCTCAGGGAGCTCCTACAATGAGCAGTACTTC	CATSDASGSSYNEQYF
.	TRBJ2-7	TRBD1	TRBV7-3	TGTGCCAGCAGCTCCCGGGACAGGGGGCGCCCCGAGCCCTACGAGCAGTACTTC	CASSSRDRGRPEPYEQYF
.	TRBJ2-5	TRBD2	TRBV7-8	TGTGCCAGCAGCTTCCCGGGACTAGCGGGAGGAGAGACCCAGTACTTC	CASSFPGLAGGETQYF
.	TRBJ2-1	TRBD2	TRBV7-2	TGTGCCAGCAGCTCCTCCCTGCGACTAGCGGAGACCTACAATGAGCAGTTCTTC	CASSSSLRLAETYNEQFF
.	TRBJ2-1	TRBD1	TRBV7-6	TGTGCCAGCAGCACGGGACAGGGGTACAATGAGCAGTTCTTC	CASSTGQGYNEQFF
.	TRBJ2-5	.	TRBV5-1	TGCGCCAGCAGCTTGGGGATGCAAGAGACCCAGTACTTC	CASSLGMQETQYF
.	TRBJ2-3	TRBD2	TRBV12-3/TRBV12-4	TGTGCCAGCAGGGGGACTAGCGGGAGCGTCATAGATACGCAGTATTTT	CASRGTSGSVIDTQYF
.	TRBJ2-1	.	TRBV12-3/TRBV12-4	TGTGCCAGCAGTTTGGGCGGGAACTACAATGAGCAGTTCTTC	CASSLGGNYNEQFF
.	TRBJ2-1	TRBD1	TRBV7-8	TGTGCCAGCAGACCCCGAACAGGGGGCTCCTACAATGAGCAGTTCTTC	CASRPRTGGSYNEQFF
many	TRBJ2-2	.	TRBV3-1	TGTGCCAGCAGCCAACGGGGCGGCACGAACACCGGGGAGCTGTTTTTT	CASSQRGGTNTGELFF
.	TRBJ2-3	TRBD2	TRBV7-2	TGTGCCAGCAGCTCTTCCTATTTGCGGGGGGGCCGAGATACGCAGTATTTT	CASSSSYLRGGRDTQYF
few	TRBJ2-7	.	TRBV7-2	TGTGCCAGCAACCCCGGACGGTCCTACGAGCAGTACTTC	CASNPGRSYEQYF
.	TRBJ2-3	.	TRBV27	TGTGCCAGCAGTTCGAGAGCGGTTACTAGCACAGATACGCAGTATTTT	CASSSRAVTSTDTQYF
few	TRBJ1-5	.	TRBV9	TGTGCCAGCAGCCTAGGGGCCGGATACAATCAGCCCCAGCATTTT	CASSLGAGYNQPQHF
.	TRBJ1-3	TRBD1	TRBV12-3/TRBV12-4	TGTGCCAGCAGTACCTGGACAGGGCTGAGAGGAAACACCATATATTTT	CASSTWTGLRGNTIYF
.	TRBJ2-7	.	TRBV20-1	TGCAGTGCTAGTATCAACTCCTACGAGCAGTACTTC	CSASINSYEQYF
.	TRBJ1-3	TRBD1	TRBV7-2	TGTGCCAGCAGCTTAAGGACAGGGATCTCTGGAAACACCATATATTTT	CASSLRTGISGNTIYF
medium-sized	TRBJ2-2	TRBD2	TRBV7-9	TGTGCCAGCAGCTTACTAGCGGCTATTGAGACCGGGGAGCTGTTTTTT	CASSLLAAIETGELFF
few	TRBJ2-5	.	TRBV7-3	TGTGCCAGCAGCTCAAGTGGGGGTTCCTACAATGAGCAGTACTTC	CASSSSGGSYNEQYF
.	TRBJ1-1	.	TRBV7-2	TGTGCCAGCAGTTTTAATCACAGGTCTAATGAAGCTTTCTTT	CASSFNHRSNEAFF
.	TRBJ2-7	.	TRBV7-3	TGTGCCAGCAGCACCGGGACAAATTCACCCCTCCACTTC	CASSTGTNSPLHF
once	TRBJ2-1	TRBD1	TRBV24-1	TGTGCCACCAGTGATATGGGGACAGGGAACGACAATGAGCAGTTCTTC	CATSDMGTGNDNEQFF
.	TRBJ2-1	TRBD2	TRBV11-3	TGTGCCAGCAGCTTATCTCCGGGAGGGTGGAATGAGCAGTTCTTC	CASSLSPGGWNEQFF
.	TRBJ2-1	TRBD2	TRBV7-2	TGTGCCAGCAGCTGGGGGGGACTAGCGGGGAATGAGCAGTTCTTC	CASSWGGLAGNEQFF
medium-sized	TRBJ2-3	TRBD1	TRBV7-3	TGTGCCAGCAGCTACGACAGGGAGAGCACAGATACGCAGTATTTT	CASSYDRESTDTQYF
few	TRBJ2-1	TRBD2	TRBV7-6	TGTGCCAGCAGCTCAACTCAACCGGGACTACCAAACAATGAGCAGTTCTTC	CASSSTQPGLPNNEQFF
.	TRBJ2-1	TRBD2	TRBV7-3	TGTGCCAGCAGCCCACGACTAGCGTTCTACAATGAGCAGTTCTTC	CASSPRLAFYNEQFF
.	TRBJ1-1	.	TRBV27	TGTGCCAGCAGTTGGACAGTCAGGCATGAAGCTTTCTTT	CASSWTVRHEAFF
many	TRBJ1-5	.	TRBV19	TGTGCCAGTAGTATCCGAGGCAGGGGTGACCAGCCCCAGCATTTT	CASSIRGRGDQPQHF
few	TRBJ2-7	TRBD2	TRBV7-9	TGTGCCAGCAGCTTAGCGGCGAGTCTAGCGGGGTCTTACGAGCAGTACTTC	CASSLAASLAGSYEQYF
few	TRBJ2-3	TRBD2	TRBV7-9	TGTGCCAGCAGCTCAACGTCGACTAGCGGGGGGGTTATAGATACGCAGTATTTT	CASSSTSTSGGVIDTQYF
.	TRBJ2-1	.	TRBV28	TGTGCCAGCAGTTCTGGGGAGAGGGCGGGTAATGAGCAGTTCTTC	CASSSGERAGNEQFF
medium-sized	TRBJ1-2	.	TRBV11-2	TGTGCCAGCAGCTTATTCGGACAAGTCGGGGTCAACTATGGCTACACCTTC	CASSLFGQVGVNYGYTF
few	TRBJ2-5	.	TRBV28	TGTGCCAGCAGTCCCCTCCTTAAGTCCCAAGAGACCCAGTACTTC	CASSPLLKSQETQYF
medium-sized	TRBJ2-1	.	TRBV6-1	TGTGCCAGCAGTCGCTTGGTAGGGATCACCTACAATGAGCAGTTCTTC	CASSRLVGITYNEQFF
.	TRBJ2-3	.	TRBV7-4	TGTGCCAGCAGCCAGGGGACCCTCGCGAGTTCTGTCACAGATACGCAGTATTTT	CASSQGTLASSVTDTQYF